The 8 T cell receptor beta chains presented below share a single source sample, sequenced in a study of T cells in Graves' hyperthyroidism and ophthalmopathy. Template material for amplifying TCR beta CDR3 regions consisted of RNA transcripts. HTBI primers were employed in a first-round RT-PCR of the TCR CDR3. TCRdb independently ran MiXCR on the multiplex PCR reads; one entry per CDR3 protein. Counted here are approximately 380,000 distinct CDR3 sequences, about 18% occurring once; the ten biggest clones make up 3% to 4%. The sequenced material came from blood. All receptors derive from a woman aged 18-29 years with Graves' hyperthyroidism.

The CDR3 here is CSARVASRWPQHF. The CDR3 DNA sequence: TGCAGTGCTAGAGTGGCCAGCCGCTGGCCCCAGCATTTT. V gene TRBV20-1 combines with J gene TRBJ1-5, with unresolved D. CDR1 and CDR2 from the germline V gene are DFQATT and SNEGSKA (reference sequence). Trimming stripped 1 base from V and 9 bases from J, with 13 bases between. CDR3 length: 13 amino acids.

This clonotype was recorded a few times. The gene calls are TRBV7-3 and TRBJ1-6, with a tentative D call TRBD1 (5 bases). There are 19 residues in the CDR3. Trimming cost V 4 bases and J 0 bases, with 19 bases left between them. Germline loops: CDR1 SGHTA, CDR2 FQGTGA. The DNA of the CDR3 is TGTGCCAGCAGCTCAAGAAAGTGGAGGACACGCTCCTATAATTCACCCCTCCACTTT. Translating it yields CASSSRKWRTRSYNSPLHF.

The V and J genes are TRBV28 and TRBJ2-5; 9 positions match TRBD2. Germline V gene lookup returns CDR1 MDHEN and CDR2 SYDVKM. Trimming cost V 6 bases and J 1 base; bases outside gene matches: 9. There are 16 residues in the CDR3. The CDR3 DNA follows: TGTGCCAGCAGCCCCGAAATAGCGGGGGTCCAAGAGACCCAGTACTTC. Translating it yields CASSPEIAGVQETQYF.

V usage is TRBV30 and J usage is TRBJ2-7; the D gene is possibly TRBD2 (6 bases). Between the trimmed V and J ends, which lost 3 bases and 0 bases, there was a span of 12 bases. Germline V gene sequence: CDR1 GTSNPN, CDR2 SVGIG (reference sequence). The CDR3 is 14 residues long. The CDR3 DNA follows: TGTGCCTGGAGATCCGCCGGGGGCTCCTACGAGCAGTACTTC. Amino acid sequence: CAWRSAGGSYEQYF.

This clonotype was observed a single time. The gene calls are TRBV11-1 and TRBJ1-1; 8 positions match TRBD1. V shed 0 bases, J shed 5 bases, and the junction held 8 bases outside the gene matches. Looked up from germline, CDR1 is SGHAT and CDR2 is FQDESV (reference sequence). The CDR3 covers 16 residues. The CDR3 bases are TGTGCCAGCAGCTTAGCAAGTTGGACAGGGACTACTGAAGCTTTCTTT. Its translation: CASSLASWTGTTEAFF. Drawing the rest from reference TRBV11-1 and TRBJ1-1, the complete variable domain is EAEVAQSPRYKITEKSQAVAFWCDPISGHATLYWYRQILGQGPELLVQFQDESVVDDSQLPKDRFSAERLKGVDSTLKIQPAELGDSAMYLCASSLASWTGTTEAFFGQGTRLTVV.

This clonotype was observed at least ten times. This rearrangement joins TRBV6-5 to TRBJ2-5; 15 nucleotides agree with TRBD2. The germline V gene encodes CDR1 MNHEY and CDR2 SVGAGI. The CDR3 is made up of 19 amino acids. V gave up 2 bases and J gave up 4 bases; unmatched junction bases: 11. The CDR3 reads CASSYLGLAGGTRSETQYF. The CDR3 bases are TGTGCCAGCAGTTACCTGGGACTAGCGGGGGGCACCCGCTCAGAGACCCAGTACTTC.

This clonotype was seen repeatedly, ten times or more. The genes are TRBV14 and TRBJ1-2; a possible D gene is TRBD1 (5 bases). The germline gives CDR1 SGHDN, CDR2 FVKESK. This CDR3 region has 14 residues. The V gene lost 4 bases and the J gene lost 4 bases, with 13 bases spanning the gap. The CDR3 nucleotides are TGTGCCAGCAGCCCCCCAGGGCCGGCCTATGGCTACACCTTC. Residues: CASSPPGPAYGYTF. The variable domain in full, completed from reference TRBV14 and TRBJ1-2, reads EAGVTQFPSHSVIEKGQTVTLRCDPISGHDNLYWYRRVMGKEIKFLLHFVKESKQDESGMPNNRFLAERTGGTYSTLKVQPAELEDSGVYFCASSPPGPAYGYTFGSGTRLTVV.

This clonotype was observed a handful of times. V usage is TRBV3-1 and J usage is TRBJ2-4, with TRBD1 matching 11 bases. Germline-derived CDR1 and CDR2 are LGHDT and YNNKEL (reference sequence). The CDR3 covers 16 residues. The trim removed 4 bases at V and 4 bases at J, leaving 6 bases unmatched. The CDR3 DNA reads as TGTGCCAGCAGCCGAGGACAGGGGGCGAGAAAAAACATTCAGTACTTC. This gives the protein CASSRGQGARKNIQYF.